The 24 T cell receptor beta chains listed next were all sequenced from one sample in a study of shared clonotypes between healthy human individuals. Clones were sequenced by immunoSEQ multiplex PCR, and TCRdb holds only the in-frame ones, with some missing. The repertoire consists of approximately 940,000 clones, with about 80% occurring once and the leading ten covering roughly 1.5%. Sequencing used memory CD4+ T cells sorted from blood. Indicated subset: CD45RA-negative fraction. The source of these receptors is a man aged 18 to 35 in good health.

This chain joins TRBV11-2 and TRBJ2-5; 11 positions match TRBD2. V lost 3 bases to trimming and J lost 1 base; unmatched junction nucleotides: 4. CDR1 is SGHAT, CDR2 FQNNGV, per germline. The CDR3 runs to 16 residues. In DNA form, the CDR3 reads TGTGCCAGCAGCTTCTCCGGGACTAGCGGCCAAGAGACCCAGTACTTC. The encoded protein is CASSFSGTSGQETQYF.

This clone was picked up one time. V and J are TRBV19 and TRBJ2-4; either TRBD1 or TRBD2 may supply D (6 bases each). The CDR3 covers 15 residues. The V end lost 5 bases, the J end lost 5 bases, and 16 bases lay between the germline ends. The germline V gene has CDR1 LNHDA and CDR2 SQIVND (reference sequence). DNA for the CDR3: TGTGCCAGTAGTCGGCCGGGGGCTGGGGAAAACATTCAGTACTTC. It specifies CASSRPGAGENIQYF.

The chain's CDR3 is CATSRAQGSTQYF. In nucleotides, the CDR3 is TGTGCCACCAGCAGAGCTCAGGGTTCGACCCAGTACTTC. This chain uses TRBV15 with TRBJ2-5; a possible D gene is TRBD1 (5 bases). Looked up from germline, CDR1 is LNHNV and CDR2 is YYDKDF (reference sequence). Trimming shortened V by 1 base and J by 7 bases, and 10 bases separated the two germline ends. The CDR3 is 13 residues long.

The gene calls are TRBV10-2 and TRBJ2-1; 9 positions agree with TRBD2. With V trimmed by 0 bases and J by 7 bases, 4 bases remained unmatched. Germline V gives CDR1 WSHSY, CDR2 SAAADI. The CDR3 is 15 residues long. CDR3 in DNA: TGCGCCAGCAGTGAGTCTGGCGGGAGGGCTAATGAGCAGTTCTTC. This gives the protein CASSESGGRANEQFF.

The chain couples TRBV10-3 to TRBJ2-1; TRBD2 agrees at 11 bases. Trimming at V came to 5 bases and at J to 5 bases, leaving 5 bases not matched to a gene. This CDR3 has 15 residues. Germline V gene lookup returns CDR1 ENHRY and CDR2 SYGVKD. The CDR3 region is CAISSPSGRNNEQFF. The CDR3 DNA is TGTGCCATCAGTTCACCTAGCGGGAGGAACAATGAGCAGTTCTTC.

The rearrangement joins TRBV6-1 to TRBJ2-3; 14 nucleotides line up with TRBD2. The CDR3 extends over 17 amino acids. The V and J ends lost 4 bases and 2 bases, in that order; junction bases with no gene match: 5. CDR1 is MNHNS, CDR2 SASEGT, per germline. In DNA form, the CDR3 reads TGTGCCAGCAGTGCAAGGACTAGCGGGGGGAACACAGATACGCAGTATTTT. Encoded protein: CASSARTSGGNTDTQYF.

This clone has at least ten counts. V usage is TRBV29-1 and J usage is TRBJ2-2; D is undetermined. Trimming stripped 6 bases from V and 1 base from J, with 12 bases between. The V gene's germline CDR1 is SQVTM and CDR2 ANQGSEA. The CDR3 contains 14 residues. CDR3 loop: CSVSLGRNTGELFF. The DNA of the CDR3 is TGCAGCGTATCCCTTGGTAGGAACACCGGGGAGCTGTTTTTT.

This clone has more than one count but fewer than ten. Other DNA sequences in the same sample also yield this CDR3. The CDR3 sequence is CASSRDQPQHF. The CDR3 DNA sequence: TGTGCCAGCAGCAGAGATCAGCCCCAGCATTTT. The V call is TRBV2, the J call TRBJ1-5; the D is unclear. This CDR3 is built from 11 residues. Germline values: CDR1 SNHLY, CDR2 FYNNEI. Deletions cut 6 bases from V and 5 bases from J, with 5 bases between.

The J gene is TRBJ1-1, the V gene TRBV20-1; the D is unclear. CDR1 is DFQATT, CDR2 SNEGSKA, per germline (reference sequence). V lost 0 bases to trimming and J lost 6 bases, with 5 bases between them. The CDR3 sequence is 11 residues long. DNA for the CDR3: TGCAGTGCTAGAGATTGGCCTGAAGCTTTCTTT. This gives the protein CSARDWPEAFF.

V usage is TRBV6-1 and J usage is TRBJ2-5; the D is unclear. Per the germline V gene, CDR1 is MNHNS and CDR2 is SASEGT. This CDR3 is 15 amino acids long. Trimming took 5 bases from V and 1 from J, leaving 14 bases between them. The chain's CDR3 is CASSHYSRSQETQYF. The CDR3 nucleotides are TGTGCCAGCAGTCACTACTCTAGATCCCAAGAGACCCAGTACTTC.

The rearrangement links TRBV27 to TRBJ1-6, with 7 bases matching TRBD1. The CDR3 contains 17 residues. CDR1 is MNHEY and CDR2 is SMNVEV in the germline V gene (reference sequence). Trimming took 6 bases from V and 10 from J; bases not matched to a gene: 18. CDR3 DNA sequence: TGTGCCAGCAGCAGGTTCCTTGTTGCAGGGGGATCATCACCCCTCCACTTT. Translation gives CASSRFLVAGGSSPLHF.

The chain uses TRBV10-3 and TRBJ1-3; D is unclear. Germline V gene lookup returns CDR1 ENHRY and CDR2 SYGVKD. V lost 8 bases, J lost 0 bases, and 11 bases lay in between. The CDR3 covers 14 residues. The chain's CDR3 is CAIGDTGSGNTIYF. The CDR3 DNA sequence: TGTGCCATCGGCGACACCGGCTCTGGAAACACCATATATTTT.

The V and J genes are TRBV29-1 and TRBJ1-4; maybe TRBD1 (6 bases). Germline assignment: CDR1 SQVTM and CDR2 ANQGSEA. Trimming removed 5 bases from V and 8 bases from J, with 18 bases in between. This CDR3 is built from 14 residues. CDR3 in DNA: TGCAGCGTTCAGTTACTGGGGGCGGGGGAAAAACTGTTTTTT. Protein: CSVQLLGAGEKLFF.

This clone was picked up many times. The identical CDR3 is also encoded by other nucleotide sequences in the sample. This chain links TRBV5-1 with TRBJ2-2; no reliable D call. Between the trimmed V and J ends, which lost 3 bases and 0 bases, there was a span of 12 bases. This CDR3 comprises 16 residues. Per germline, CDR1 SGHRS and CDR2 YFSETQ. The CDR3 nucleotides are TGCGCCAGCAGCTACGATCCTGGTTCGAACACCGGGGAGCTGTTTTTT. Translated, it gives CASSYDPGSNTGELFF. Together with reference TRBV5-1 and TRBJ2-2, the CDR3 gives the full variable domain: KAGVTQTPRYLIKTRGQQVTLSCSPISGHRSVSWYQQTPGQGLQFLFEYFSETQRNKGNFPGRFSGRQFSNSRSEMNVSTLELGDSALYLCASSYDPGSNTGELFFGEGSRLTVL.

J is TRBJ1-3 and V is TRBV28; D is possibly TRBD1 (5 bases). V was cut by 7 bases and J by 3 bases, with 16 bases left in between. The CDR3 totals 15 residues. Per the germline V gene, CDR1 is MDHEN and CDR2 is SYDVKM. This CDR3 is CASTMLRGIGNTIYF. In DNA, the CDR3 is TGTGCCAGCACCATGCTGCGGGGCATTGGAAACACCATATATTTT.

CDR3 sequence (DNA): TGTGCCACCTCAAGGGGGACAGGGGGCCGGGATACGCAGTATTTT. It encodes CATSRGTGGRDTQYF. The rearrangement uses TRBV19 and TRBJ2-3; TRBD1 aligns across 12 bases. This CDR3 spans 15 amino acids. Trimming removed 10 bases from V and 6 bases from J; junction bases left unmatched: 11. Germline lookup yields CDR1 LNHDA and CDR2 SQIVND (reference sequence).

The chain combines TRBV19 with TRBJ1-4; D call uncertain. The germline V and J ends were trimmed by 1 base and 0 bases, with 9 bases remaining between them. CDR1 and CDR2 from the germline V gene are LNHDA and SQIVND (reference sequence). The length of the CDR3 is 16 residues. The CDR3 coding sequence is TGTGCCAGTAGTATAGTTTTGGCTGCAACTAATGAAAAACTGTTTTTT. Its translation: CASSIVLAATNEKLFF.

The chain uses TRBV5-3 and TRBJ2-5; TRBD1 agrees at 8 bases. TRBV5-3 has ORF status, its function being uncertain. The CDR3 is 16 residues long. The ends lost 4 bases at V and 2 bases at J; junction bases unmatched: 10. CDR3 sequence (DNA): TGTGCCAGAAGCCCCCTGACCTACAGGGGGCAAGAGACCCAGTACTTC. Translation gives CARSPLTYRGQETQYF.

The chain employs TRBV10-1 and TRBJ1-1; the D gene is possibly TRBD1 (5 bases). V was clipped by 3 bases and J by 1 base, with 9 bases between them. In germline, CDR1 is WNHNN, CDR2 SYGVQD (reference sequence). The CDR3 has 14 residues. In DNA form, the CDR3 reads TGCGCCAGCAGTGAATCCGGGGCGAACACTGAAGCTTTCTTT. Amino acid sequence: CASSESGANTEAFF.

This clone has more than one count but fewer than ten. The same CDR3 also results from other DNA sequences found in this sample. The chain uses TRBV27 and TRBJ1-1; D may be TRBD1 (5 bases). CDR1 is MNHEY and CDR2 is SMNVEV in the germline V gene (reference sequence). The V gene lost 2 bases and the J gene lost 0 bases, with 7 bases spanning the gap. The CDR3 runs 14 residues. CDR3 in amino acids: CASSLGGVNTEAFF. For the CDR3, the DNA is TGTGCCAGCAGTTTAGGGGGTGTGAACACTGAAGCTTTCTTT.

This clone was observed once. J is TRBJ2-5 and V is TRBV5-1; 13 bases are a match to TRBD2. Germline V gene lookup returns CDR1 SGHRS and CDR2 YFSETQ. V was clipped by 0 bases and J by 4 bases; unmatched bases: 9. The CDR3 contains 18 residues. CDR3 amino acids: CASSLAVLAGGLGETQYF. CDR3 sequence (DNA): TGCGCCAGCAGCTTGGCCGTACTAGCGGGGGGGCTCGGAGAGACCCAGTACTTC.

The chain carries TRBV27 and TRBJ1-1; D gene unclear. The CDR3 spans 15 residues. V was trimmed by 1 base and J by 1 base, leaving 10 bases between them. The germline V gene encodes CDR1 MNHEY and CDR2 SMNVEV (reference sequence). CDR3 coding DNA: TGTGCCAGCAGTTTATATCCGGGAACGAACACTGAAGCTTTCTTT. The encoded protein is CASSLYPGTNTEAFF.

The chain employs TRBV28 and TRBJ2-3; a possible D gene is TRBD2 (5 bases). Looked up from germline, CDR1 is MDHEN and CDR2 is SYDVKM. Trimming took off 3 bases at V and 2 bases at J, with 9 bases between the two ends. This CDR3 has 14 amino acids. The CDR3 DNA reads TGTGCCAGCAGTTTTGCCGGGATCACAGATACGCAGTATTTT. It translates to CASSFAGITDTQYF.

CDR3 region: CASSQDLWNPTGYTF. The CDR3 DNA reads TGCGCCAGCAGCCAAGATTTGTGGAATCCCACGGGCTACACCTTC. This chain connects TRBV4-3 to TRBJ1-2; D gene unclear. The V and J ends lost 0 bases and 8 bases respectively, with 16 bases between them. The CDR3 extends over 15 amino acids. Germline CDR1 LGHNA, CDR2 YSLEER.